This entry lists 16 T cell receptor beta chains sequenced from one sample in a study of blood T cell repertoires in COVID-19. The repertoire was sequenced with immunoSEQ multiplex PCR; TCRdb's copy has only in-frame clones and lacks some. Of 200,000 to 250,000 clones listed, 87% are singletons. Sequences were obtained from peripheral blood. These receptors all stem from a woman between 18 and 29 years old who had recovered from COVID-19.

The CDR3 here is CASSYTRDEQFF. The CDR3 DNA is TGTGCCAGCTCATATACTAGGGATGAGCAGTTCTTC. J is TRBJ2-1 and V is TRBV18; a weak D match, TRBD2 (5 bases). The V end lost 5 bases, the J end lost 8 bases, and 10 bases lay between the germline ends. CDR1 KGHSH and CDR2 LQKENI come from the germline V gene. The length of the CDR3 is 12 residues.

This clone was counted only a few times. The rearrangement uses TRBV6-5 and TRBJ1-5, with D possibly being TRBD1 (5 bases). Trimming stripped 0 bases from V and 6 bases from J, with 12 bases between. Germline V CDR1 and CDR2: MNHEY, SVGAGI. The CDR3 has 15 amino acids. In nucleotides, the CDR3 is TGTGCCAGCAGTTACTCCACAGGATTGGGTCAGCCCCAGCATTTT. Translation: CASSYSTGLGQPQHF.

The gene calls are TRBV27 and TRBJ1-1, with D unclear. Germline assignment: CDR1 MNHEY and CDR2 SMNVEV (reference sequence). The CDR3 totals 14 residues. The germline V and J ends were trimmed by 3 bases and 4 bases, with 12 bases remaining between them. CDR3 nucleotides: TGTGCCAGCAGTTTTAGCACCCAAGGCACTGAAGCTTTCTTT. Its protein product is CASSFSTQGTEAFF.

V is TRBV27 and J is TRBJ1-5; D is perhaps TRBD1 (6 bases). Germline CDR1 and CDR2: MNHEY and SMNVEV (reference sequence). The CDR3 runs 14 residues. With 2 bases removed from V and 5 bases from J, the gap between germline ends came to 10 bases. This CDR3 is CASSLGQSYQPQHF. CDR3 coding DNA: TGTGCCAGCAGTTTAGGACAGAGCTATCAGCCCCAGCATTTT.

The chain uses TRBV10-1 and TRBJ2-1, with TRBD2 matching over 15 bases. The CDR3 extends over 18 amino acids. Germline V lookup: CDR1 WNHNN, CDR2 SYGVQD (reference sequence). After removal of 4 bases from V and 0 bases from J, the junction contained 4 bases not matched to a gene. This CDR3 is CASSAPGLAGGSYNEQFF. CDR3 coding DNA: TGCGCCAGCAGTGCTCCGGGACTAGCGGGAGGCTCCTACAATGAGCAGTTCTTC.

The chain joins TRBV28 to TRBJ1-2, with a tentative D call TRBD1 (6 bases). Germline CDR1 reads MDHEN; CDR2 reads SYDVKM. The V end was cut by 7 bases, the J end by 5 bases, with 20 bases between. The CDR3 loop spans 15 amino acids. CDR3 loop: CASTKPPRGGYGYTF. CDR3 DNA: TGTGCCAGCACCAAGCCCCCCAGGGGAGGGTATGGCTACACCTTC.

The chain is built from TRBV25-1 and TRBJ1-5, with a weak D call TRBD1 (5 bases). Per the germline V gene, CDR1 is MGHDK and CDR2 is SYGVNS. There are 14 residues in the CDR3. V shed 3 bases and J shed 7 bases, with 13 bases lying between them. In DNA, the CDR3 is TGTGCCAGCAGTGACGACAGTTTGGGGCAGCCCCAGCATTTT. Translated: CASSDDSLGQPQHF.

The chain employs TRBV29-1 and TRBJ2-7; the match to TRBD1 covers 8 bases. J lost 3 bases, V lost 7 bases, and 8 bases had no gene match. Per germline, CDR1 SQVTM and CDR2 ANQGSEA. CDR3 length: 13 amino acids. CDR3 nucleotides: TGCAGCGGGACAGGGCAGTCGGGCTACGAGCAGTACTTC. Amino acid sequence: CSGTGQSGYEQYF.

V usage is TRBV6-2 or TRBV6-3 and J usage is TRBJ2-7; a possible D gene is TRBD2 (5 bases). V lost 0 bases, J lost 1 base, and 10 bases lay in between. In germline, CDR1 is MNHEY, CDR2 SVGEGT. This CDR3 contains 15 residues. This CDR3 reads CASSYSKGVSYEQYF. CDR3 DNA sequence: TGTGCCAGCAGTTACTCCAAGGGAGTTTCCTACGAGCAGTACTTC.

This clone was seen only once. The genes are TRBV6-5 and TRBJ2-7, with 7 positions matching TRBD1. Unmatched junction bases numbered 8, after V lost 7 bases and J lost 2 bases. Germline assignment: CDR1 MNHEY and CDR2 SVGAGI. This CDR3 contains 14 residues. The CDR3, as DNA: TGTGCCAGCACCCTTGAGGGGGCCGCCTACGAGCAGTACTTC. It encodes CASTLEGAAYEQYF.

The chain is built from TRBV29-1 and TRBJ2-7, with a weak D call TRBD1 (5 bases). Trimming cost V 1 base and J 3 bases, with 19 bases left between them. The CDR3 consists of 16 residues. Germline V lookup: CDR1 SQVTM, CDR2 ANQGSEA. This CDR3 is CSVEGGRLGNNYEQYF. Written as DNA, the CDR3 is TGCAGCGTTGAAGGGGGCCGTTTGGGGAATAACTACGAGCAGTACTTC.

The rearrangement uses TRBV2 and TRBJ1-1, with D unresolved. V shed 2 bases and J shed 1 base, with 8 bases lying between them. Germline CDR1 reads SNHLY; CDR2 reads FYNNEI. The CDR3 consists of 14 residues. The CDR3 region is CASSEMRRNTEAFF. The CDR3 DNA follows: TGTGCCAGCAGTGAAATGCGGAGGAACACTGAAGCTTTCTTT.

This rearrangement joins TRBV5-5 to TRBJ2-7, with D maybe TRBD1 (6 bases). This CDR3 region has 15 residues. Germline V gene data show CDR1 as SGHKS and CDR2 as YYEKEE (reference sequence). Trimming stripped 0 bases from V and 4 bases from J, with 14 bases between. The CDR3 DNA reads as TGTGCCAGCAGCTTGGAGACAGGCTTAGAGTACGAGCAGTACTTC. It is translated as CASSLETGLEYEQYF. The full variable domain, with the rest looked up from reference TRBV5-5 and TRBJ2-7, is DAGVTQSPTHLIKTRGQQVTLRCSPISGHKSVSWYQQVLGQGPQFIFQYYEKEERGRGNFPDRFSARQFPNYSSELNVNALLLGDSALYLCASSLETGLEYEQYFGPGTRLTVT.

The chain couples TRBV3-1 (or the pseudogene TRBV3-2) to TRBJ2-7; 15 positions match TRBD2. The CDR3 totals 19 residues. The germline V gene encodes CDR1 LGHDT and CDR2 YNNKEL (reference sequence). Trimming cost V 4 bases and J 5 bases; bases outside gene matches: 15. The CDR3 is CASSLLPGLAGGYFDEQYF. In DNA form, the CDR3 reads TGTGCCAGCAGCCTTCTCCCGGGACTAGCGGGAGGTTATTTCGACGAGCAGTACTTC.

The V and J genes are TRBV29-1 and TRBJ1-2; the D gene is possibly TRBD1 (6 bases). Germline CDR1 SQVTM, CDR2 ANQGSEA. Trimming pared 5 bases from V and 0 bases from J, leaving 16 bases between. The CDR3 is 15 amino acids. The CDR3 spells CSVNYGGGANYGYTF. CDR3 DNA: TGCAGCGTTAATTACGGAGGGGGGGCTAACTATGGCTACACCTTC.

This chain uses TRBV5-1 with TRBJ2-2, with D uncertain. Trimming shortened V by 0 bases and J by 6 bases, and 6 bases separated the two germline ends. Germline CDR1 and CDR2: SGHRS and YFSETQ. The CDR3 loop spans 13 amino acids. CDR3 nucleotides: TGCGCCAGCAGCTTGGGGTCGGCCGGGGAGCTGTTTTTT. This encodes CASSLGSAGELFF.